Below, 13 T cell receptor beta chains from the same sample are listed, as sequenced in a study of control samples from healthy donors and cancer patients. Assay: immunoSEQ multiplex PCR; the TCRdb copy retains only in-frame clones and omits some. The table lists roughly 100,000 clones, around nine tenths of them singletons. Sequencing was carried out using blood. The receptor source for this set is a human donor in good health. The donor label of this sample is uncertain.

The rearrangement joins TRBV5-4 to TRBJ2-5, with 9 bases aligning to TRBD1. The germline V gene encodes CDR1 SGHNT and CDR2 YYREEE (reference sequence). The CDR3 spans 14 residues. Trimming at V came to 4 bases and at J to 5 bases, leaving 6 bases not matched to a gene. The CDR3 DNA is TGTGCCAGCAGCGAGGAGACAGGGGGGGAGACCCAGTACTTC. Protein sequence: CASSEETGGETQYF.

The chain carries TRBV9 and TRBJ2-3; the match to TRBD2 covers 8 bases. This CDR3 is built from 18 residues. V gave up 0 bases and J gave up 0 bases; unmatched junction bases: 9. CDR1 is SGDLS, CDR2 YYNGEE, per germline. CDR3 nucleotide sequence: TGTGCCAGCAGCGTAGAACCGGGGGGGTCTCCTAGCACAGATACGCAGTATTTT. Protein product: CASSVEPGGSPSTDTQYF.

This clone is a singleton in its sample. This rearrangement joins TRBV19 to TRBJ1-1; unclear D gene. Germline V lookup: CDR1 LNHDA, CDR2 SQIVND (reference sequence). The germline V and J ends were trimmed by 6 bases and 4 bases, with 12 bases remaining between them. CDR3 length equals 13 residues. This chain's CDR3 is CASRISRLTEAFF. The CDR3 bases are TGTGCCAGTAGGATAAGTAGGCTCACTGAAGCTTTCTTT.

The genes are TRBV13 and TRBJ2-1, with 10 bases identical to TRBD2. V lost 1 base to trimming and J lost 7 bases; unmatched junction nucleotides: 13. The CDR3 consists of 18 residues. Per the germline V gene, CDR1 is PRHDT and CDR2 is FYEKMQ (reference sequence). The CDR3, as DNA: TGTGCCAGCAGCTTAGTAGCCCCAGCGGGGGGGCCGGGGAATGAGCAGTTCTTC. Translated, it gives CASSLVAPAGGPGNEQFF. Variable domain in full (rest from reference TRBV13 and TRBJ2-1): AAGVIQSPRHLIKEKRETATLKCYPIPRHDTVYWYQQGPGQDPQFLISFYEKMQSDKGSIPDRFSAQQFSDYHSELNMSSLELGDSALYFCASSLVAPAGGPGNEQFFGPGTRLTVL.

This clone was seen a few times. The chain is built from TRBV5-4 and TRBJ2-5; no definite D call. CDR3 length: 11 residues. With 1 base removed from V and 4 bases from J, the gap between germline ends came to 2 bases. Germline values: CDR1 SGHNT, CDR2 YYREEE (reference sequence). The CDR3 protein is CASSLSETQYF. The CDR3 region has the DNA TGTGCCAGCAGCTTGTCAGAGACCCAGTACTTC.

The CDR3 protein is CASSQSTGKGYTF. As DNA, the CDR3 is TGTGCCAGCAGCCAATCTACAGGGAAGGGCTACACCTTC. The chain has TRBV3-1 (or the pseudogene TRBV3-2) and TRBJ1-2; D may be TRBD1 (6 bases). Germline V gene data show CDR1 as LGHDT and CDR2 as YNNKEL (reference sequence). CDR3 size: 13 residues. The V end lost 2 bases, the J end lost 8 bases, and 12 bases lay between the germline ends.

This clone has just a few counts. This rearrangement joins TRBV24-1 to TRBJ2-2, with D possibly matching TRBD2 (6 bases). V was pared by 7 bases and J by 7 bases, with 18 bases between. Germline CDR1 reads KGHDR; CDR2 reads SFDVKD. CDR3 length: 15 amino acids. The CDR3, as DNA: TGTGCCACCAGCCCCGGGAGTAGTGATAGCGGGGAGCTGTTTTTT. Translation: CATSPGSSDSGELFF.

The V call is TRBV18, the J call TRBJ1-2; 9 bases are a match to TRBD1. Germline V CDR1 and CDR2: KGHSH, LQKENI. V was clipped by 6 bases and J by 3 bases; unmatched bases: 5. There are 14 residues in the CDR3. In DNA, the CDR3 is TGTGCCAGCTCCACAGGGGGCTGGGACTATGGCTACACCTTC. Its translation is CASSTGGWDYGYTF.

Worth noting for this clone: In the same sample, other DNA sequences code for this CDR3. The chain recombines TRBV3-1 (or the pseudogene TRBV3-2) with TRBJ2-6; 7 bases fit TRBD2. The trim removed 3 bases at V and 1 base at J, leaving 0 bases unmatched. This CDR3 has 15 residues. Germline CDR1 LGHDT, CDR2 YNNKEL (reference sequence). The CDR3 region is CASSQGGSGANVLTF. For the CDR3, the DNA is TGTGCCAGCAGCCAGGGGGGGTCTGGGGCCAACGTCCTGACTTTC.

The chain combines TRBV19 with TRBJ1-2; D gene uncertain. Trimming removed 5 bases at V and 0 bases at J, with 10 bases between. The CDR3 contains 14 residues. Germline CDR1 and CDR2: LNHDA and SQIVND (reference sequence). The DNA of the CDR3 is TGTGCCAGTAGTCGGACGGAATCTAACTATGGCTACACCTTC. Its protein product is CASSRTESNYGYTF. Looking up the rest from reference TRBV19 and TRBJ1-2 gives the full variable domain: DGGITQSPKYLFRKEGQNVTLSCEQNLNHDAMYWYRQDPGQGLRLIYYSQIVNDFQKGDIAEGYSVSREKKESFPLTVTSAQKNPTAFYLCASSRTESNYGYTFGSGTRLTVV.

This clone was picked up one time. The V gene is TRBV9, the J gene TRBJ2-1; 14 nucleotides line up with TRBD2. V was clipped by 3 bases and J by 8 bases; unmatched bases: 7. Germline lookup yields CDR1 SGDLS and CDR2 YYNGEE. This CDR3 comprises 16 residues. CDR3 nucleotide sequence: TGTGCCAGCAGCGCGACTAGCGGGGGGGCCCCCCATGAGCAGTTCTTC. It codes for CASSATSGGAPHEQFF.

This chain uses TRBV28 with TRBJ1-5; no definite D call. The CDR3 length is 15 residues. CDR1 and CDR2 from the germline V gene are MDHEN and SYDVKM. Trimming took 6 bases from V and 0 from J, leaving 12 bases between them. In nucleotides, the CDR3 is TGTGCCAGCAGAGAGCGCGGCTATAGCAATCAGCCCCAGCATTTT. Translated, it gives CASRERGYSNQPQHF.

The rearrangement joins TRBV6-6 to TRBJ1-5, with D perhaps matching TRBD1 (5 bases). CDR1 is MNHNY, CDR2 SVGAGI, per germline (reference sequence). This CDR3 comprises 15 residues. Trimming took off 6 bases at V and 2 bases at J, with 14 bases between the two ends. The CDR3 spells CASRLSRERNQPQHF. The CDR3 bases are TGTGCCAGCAGACTATCCAGGGAGCGCAATCAGCCCCAGCATTTT.